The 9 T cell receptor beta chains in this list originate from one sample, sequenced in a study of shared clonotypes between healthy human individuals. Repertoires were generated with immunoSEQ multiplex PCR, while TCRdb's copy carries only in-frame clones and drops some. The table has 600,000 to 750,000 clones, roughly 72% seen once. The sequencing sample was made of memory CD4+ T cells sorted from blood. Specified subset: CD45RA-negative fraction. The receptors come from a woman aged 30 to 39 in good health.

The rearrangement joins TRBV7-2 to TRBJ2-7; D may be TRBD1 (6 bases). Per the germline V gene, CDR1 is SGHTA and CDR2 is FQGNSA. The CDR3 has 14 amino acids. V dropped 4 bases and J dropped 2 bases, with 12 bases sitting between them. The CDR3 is CASSSWTDTYEQYF. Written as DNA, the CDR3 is TGTGCCAGCAGCTCGTGGACAGACACCTACGAGCAGTACTTC.

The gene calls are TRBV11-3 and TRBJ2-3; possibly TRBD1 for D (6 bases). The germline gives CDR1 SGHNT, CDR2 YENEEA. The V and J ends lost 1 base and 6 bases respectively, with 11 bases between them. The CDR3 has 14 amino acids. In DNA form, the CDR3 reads TGTGCCAGCAGCTTAGGCAGGGGCTCCGATACGCAGTATTTT. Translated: CASSLGRGSDTQYF.

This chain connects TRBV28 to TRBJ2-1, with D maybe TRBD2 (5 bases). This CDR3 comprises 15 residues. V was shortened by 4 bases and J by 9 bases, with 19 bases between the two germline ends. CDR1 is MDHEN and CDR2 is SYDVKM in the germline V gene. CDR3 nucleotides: TGTGCCAGCAGTTCTCCTCTCGGTGGGAGAAGTGAGCAGTTCTTC. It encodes CASSSPLGGRSEQFF.

The CDR3 nucleotides are TGTGCCAGCAGCCCCATAGGGGGACAGTCTAGCGGCCAGTACTTC. Its translation: CASSPIGGQSSGQYF. J is TRBJ2-5 and V is TRBV14; D is possibly TRBD1 or TRBD2 (7 bases each). Germline V gene lookup returns CDR1 SGHDN and CDR2 FVKESK. The CDR3 is 15 amino acids. Trimming removed 4 bases from V and 10 bases from J, with 22 bases in between.

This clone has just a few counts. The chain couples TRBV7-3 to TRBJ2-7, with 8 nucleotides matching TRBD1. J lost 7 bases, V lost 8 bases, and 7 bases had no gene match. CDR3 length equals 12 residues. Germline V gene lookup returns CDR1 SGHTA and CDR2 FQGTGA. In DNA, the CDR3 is TGTGCCAGCGGACAGGGAGAAGGGGAGCAGTACTTC. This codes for CASGQGEGEQYF.

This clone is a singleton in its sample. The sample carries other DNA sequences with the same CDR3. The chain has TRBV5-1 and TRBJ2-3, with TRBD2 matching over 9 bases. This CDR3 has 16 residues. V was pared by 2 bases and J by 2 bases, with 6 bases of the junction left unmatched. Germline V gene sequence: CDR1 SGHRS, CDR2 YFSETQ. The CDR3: CASSLGLAGTTDTQYF. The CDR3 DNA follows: TGCGCCAGCAGCTTAGGGCTAGCGGGAACCACAGATACGCAGTATTTT. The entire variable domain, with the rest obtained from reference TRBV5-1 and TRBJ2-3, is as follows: KAGVTQTPRYLIKTRGQQVTLSCSPISGHRSVSWYQQTPGQGLQFLFEYFSETQRNKGNFPGRFSGRQFSNSRSEMNVSTLELGDSALYLCASSLGLAGTTDTQYFGPGTRLTVL.

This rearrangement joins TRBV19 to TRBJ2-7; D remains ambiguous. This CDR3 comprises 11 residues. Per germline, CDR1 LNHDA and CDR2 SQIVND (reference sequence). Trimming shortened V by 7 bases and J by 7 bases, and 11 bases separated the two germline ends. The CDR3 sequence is CASIKSWEQYF. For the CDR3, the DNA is TGTGCCAGTATTAAAAGCTGGGAGCAGTACTTC.

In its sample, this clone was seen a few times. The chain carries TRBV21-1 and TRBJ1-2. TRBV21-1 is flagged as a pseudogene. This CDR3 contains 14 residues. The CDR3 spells CASSRAGEVGGYTF. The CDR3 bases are TGTGCCAGCAGCCGAGCGGGAGAAGTTGGTGGCTACACCTTC.

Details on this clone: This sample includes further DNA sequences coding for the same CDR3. CDR3 nucleotides: TGTGCCAGCAGCCCCGGGACTAGCGGCACAGATACGCAGTATTTT. This sequence encodes CASSPGTSGTDTQYF. This chain uses TRBV4-2 with TRBJ2-3; 10 bases align to TRBD2. CDR1 and CDR2 (germline): LGHNA, YNFKEQ. The CDR3 loop spans 15 amino acids. Losses at the gene ends were 4 bases for V and 1 base for J; bases not matched to a gene: 2.